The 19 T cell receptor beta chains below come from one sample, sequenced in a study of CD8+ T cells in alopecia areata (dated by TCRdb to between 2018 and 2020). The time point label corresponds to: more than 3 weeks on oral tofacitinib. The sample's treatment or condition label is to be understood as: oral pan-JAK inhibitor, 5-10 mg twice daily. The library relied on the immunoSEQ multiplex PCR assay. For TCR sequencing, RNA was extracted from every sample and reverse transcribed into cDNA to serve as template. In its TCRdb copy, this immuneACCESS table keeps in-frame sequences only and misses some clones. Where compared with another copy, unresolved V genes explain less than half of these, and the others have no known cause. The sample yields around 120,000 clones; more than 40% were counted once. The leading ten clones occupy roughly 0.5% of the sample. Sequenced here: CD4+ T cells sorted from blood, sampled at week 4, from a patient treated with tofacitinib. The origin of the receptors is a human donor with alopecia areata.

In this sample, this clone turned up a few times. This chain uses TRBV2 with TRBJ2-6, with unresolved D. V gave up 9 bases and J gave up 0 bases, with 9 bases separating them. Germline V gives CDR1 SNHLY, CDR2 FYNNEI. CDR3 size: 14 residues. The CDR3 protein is CARRTASGANVLTF. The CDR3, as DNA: TGTGCCAGAAGGACGGCCTCTGGGGCCAACGTCCTGACTTTC. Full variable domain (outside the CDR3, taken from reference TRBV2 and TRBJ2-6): EPEVTQTPSHQVTQMGQEVILRCVPISNHLYFYWYRQILGQKVEFLVSFYNNEISEKSEIFDDQFSVERPDGSNFTLKIRSTKLEDSAMYFCARRTASGANVLTFGAGSRLTVL.

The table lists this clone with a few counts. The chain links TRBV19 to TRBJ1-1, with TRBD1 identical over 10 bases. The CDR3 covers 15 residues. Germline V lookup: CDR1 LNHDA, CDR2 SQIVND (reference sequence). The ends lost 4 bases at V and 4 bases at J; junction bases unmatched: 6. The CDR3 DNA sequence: TGTGCCAGTAGTACCTGGGACAGGGGCATCACTGAAGCTTTCTTT. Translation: CASSTWDRGITEAFF.

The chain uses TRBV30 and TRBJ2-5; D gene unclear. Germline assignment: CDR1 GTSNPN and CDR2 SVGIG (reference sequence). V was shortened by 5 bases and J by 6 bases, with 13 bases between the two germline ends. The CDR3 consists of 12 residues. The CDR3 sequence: CAWSPLVQTQYF. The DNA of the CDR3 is TGTGCCTGGTCCCCACTGGTCCAGACCCAGTACTTC.

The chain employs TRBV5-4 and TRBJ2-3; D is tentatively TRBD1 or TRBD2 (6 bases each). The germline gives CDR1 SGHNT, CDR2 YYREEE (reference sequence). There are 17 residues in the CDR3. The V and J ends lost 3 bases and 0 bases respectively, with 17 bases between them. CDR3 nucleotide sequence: TGTGCCAGCAGCTCGGGGGCCTCGGTCTCTAGCACAGATACGCAGTATTTT. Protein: CASSSGASVSSTDTQYF.

The DNA for the CDR3 is TGTGCCAGCAGCCACCCCGGGACTAGCGGGAATGAGCAGTTCTTC. This encodes CASSHPGTSGNEQFF. V is TRBV4-2 and J is TRBJ2-1; 12 nucleotides align to TRBD2. CDR3 length equals 15 residues. Losses at the gene ends were 3 bases for V and 7 bases for J; bases not matched to a gene: 4. Germline CDR1 reads LGHNA; CDR2 reads YNFKEQ.

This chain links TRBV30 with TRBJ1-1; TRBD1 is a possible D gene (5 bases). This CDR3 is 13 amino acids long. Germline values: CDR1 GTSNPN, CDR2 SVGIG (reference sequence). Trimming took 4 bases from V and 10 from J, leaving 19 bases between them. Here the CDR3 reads CAWMGLDNGRAFF. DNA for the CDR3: TGTGCCTGGATGGGACTTGACAACGGGAGAGCTTTCTTT.

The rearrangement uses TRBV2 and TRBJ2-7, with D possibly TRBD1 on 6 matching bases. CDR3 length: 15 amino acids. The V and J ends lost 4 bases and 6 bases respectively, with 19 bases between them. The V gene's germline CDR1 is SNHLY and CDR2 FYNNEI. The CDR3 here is CASSVDSPGSGEQYF. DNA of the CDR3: TGTGCCAGCAGTGTGGACAGCCCCGGGTCGGGCGAGCAGTACTTC. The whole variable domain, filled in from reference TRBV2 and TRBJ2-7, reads EPEVTQTPSHQVTQMGQEVILRCVPISNHLYFYWYRQILGQKVEFLVSFYNNEISEKSEIFDDQFSVERPDGSNFTLKIRSTKLEDSAMYFCASSVDSPGSGEQYFGPGTRLTVT.

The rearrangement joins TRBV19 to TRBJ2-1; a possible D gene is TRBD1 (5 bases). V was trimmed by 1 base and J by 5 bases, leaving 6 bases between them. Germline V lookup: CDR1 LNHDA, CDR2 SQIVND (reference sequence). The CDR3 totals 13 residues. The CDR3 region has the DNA TGTGCCAGTAGTATAGGACAGCACAATGAGCAGTTCTTC. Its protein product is CASSIGQHNEQFF.

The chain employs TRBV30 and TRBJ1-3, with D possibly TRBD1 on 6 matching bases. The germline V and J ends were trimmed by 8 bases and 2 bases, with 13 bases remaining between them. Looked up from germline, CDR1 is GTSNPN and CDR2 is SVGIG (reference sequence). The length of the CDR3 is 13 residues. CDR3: CAAKAGAGNTIYF. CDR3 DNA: TGTGCCGCCAAAGCAGGGGCTGGAAACACCATATATTTT.

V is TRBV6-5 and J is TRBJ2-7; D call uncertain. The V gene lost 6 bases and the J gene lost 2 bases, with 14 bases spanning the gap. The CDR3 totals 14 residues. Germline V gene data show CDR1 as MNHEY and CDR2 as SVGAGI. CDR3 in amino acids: CASSLRPGPYEQYF. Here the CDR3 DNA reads TGTGCCAGCAGCCTTCGTCCGGGTCCCTACGAGCAGTACTTC.

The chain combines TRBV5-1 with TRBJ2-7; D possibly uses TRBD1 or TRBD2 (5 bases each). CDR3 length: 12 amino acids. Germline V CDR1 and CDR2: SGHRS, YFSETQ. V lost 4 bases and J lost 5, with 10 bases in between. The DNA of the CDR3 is TGCGCCAGCAGCCTCGGGACCCACGAGCAGTACTTC. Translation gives CASSLGTHEQYF.

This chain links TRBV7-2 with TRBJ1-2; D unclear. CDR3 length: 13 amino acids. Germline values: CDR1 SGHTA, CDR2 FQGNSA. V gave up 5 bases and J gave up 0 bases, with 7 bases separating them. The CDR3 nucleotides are TGTGCCAGCAGCCAAGACTCTAACTATGGCTACACCTTC. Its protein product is CASSQDSNYGYTF. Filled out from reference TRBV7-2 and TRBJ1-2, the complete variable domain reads GAGVSQSPSNKVTEKGKDVELRCDPISGHTALYWYRQSLGQGLEFLIYFQGNSAPDKSGLPSDRFSAERTGGSVSTLTIQRTQQEDSAVYLCASSQDSNYGYTFGSGTRLTVV.

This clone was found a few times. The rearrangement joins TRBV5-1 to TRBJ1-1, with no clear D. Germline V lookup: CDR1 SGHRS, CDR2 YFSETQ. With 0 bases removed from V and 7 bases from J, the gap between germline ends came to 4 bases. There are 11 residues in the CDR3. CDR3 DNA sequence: TGCGCCAGCAGCTTGGACAGTGAAGCTTTCTTT. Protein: CASSLDSEAFF. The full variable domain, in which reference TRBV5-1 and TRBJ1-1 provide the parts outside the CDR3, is KAGVTQTPRYLIKTRGQQVTLSCSPISGHRSVSWYQQTPGQGLQFLFEYFSETQRNKGNFPGRFSGRQFSNSRSEMNVSTLELGDSALYLCASSLDSEAFFGQGTRLTVV.

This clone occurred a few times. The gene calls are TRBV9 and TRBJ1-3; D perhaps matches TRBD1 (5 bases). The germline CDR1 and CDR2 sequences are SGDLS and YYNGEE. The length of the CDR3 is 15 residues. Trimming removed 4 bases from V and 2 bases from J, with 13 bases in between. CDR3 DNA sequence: TGTGCCAGCAGCCTCGGGGGGGTTCCTGGAAACACCATATATTTT. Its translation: CASSLGGVPGNTIYF.

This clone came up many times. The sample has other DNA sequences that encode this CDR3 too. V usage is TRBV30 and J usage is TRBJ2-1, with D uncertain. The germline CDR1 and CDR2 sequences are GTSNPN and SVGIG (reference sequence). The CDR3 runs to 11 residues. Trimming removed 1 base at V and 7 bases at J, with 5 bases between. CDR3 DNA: TGTGCCTGGAGTGGAATTAATGAGCAGTTCTTC. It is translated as CAWSGINEQFF.

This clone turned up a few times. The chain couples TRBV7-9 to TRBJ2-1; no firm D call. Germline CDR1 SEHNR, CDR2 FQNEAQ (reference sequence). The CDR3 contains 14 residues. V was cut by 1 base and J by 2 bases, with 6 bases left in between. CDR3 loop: CASSLEAAYNEQFF. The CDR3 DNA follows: TGTGCCAGCAGCTTAGAGGCAGCCTACAATGAGCAGTTCTTC.

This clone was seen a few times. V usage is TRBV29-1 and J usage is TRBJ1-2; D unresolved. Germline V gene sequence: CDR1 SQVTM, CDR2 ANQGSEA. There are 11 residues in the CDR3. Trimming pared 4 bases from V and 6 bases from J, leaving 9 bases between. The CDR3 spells CSVVQTHGYTF. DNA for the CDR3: TGCAGCGTTGTACAAACCCATGGCTACACCTTC.

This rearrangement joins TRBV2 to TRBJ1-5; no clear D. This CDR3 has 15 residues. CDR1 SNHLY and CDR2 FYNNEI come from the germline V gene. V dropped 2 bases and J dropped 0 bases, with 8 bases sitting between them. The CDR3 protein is CASSEQRNSNQPQHF. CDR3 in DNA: TGTGCCAGCAGTGAACAGCGTAATAGCAATCAGCCCCAGCATTTT.

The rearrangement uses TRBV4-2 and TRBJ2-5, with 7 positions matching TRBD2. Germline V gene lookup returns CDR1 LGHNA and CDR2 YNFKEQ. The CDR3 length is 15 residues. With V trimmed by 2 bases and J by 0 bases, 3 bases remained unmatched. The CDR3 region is CASSQTGTNQETQYF. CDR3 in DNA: TGTGCCAGCAGCCAAACCGGGACTAACCAAGAGACCCAGTACTTC.